The source of this T cell receptor (beta chain) is a study of neurological immune-mediated disorders (dated by TCRdb to about 2019). Concerning the study at large: Among the approximately 35 multiple sclerosis patients, 31 had relapsing-remitting MS and 3 had secondary progressive MS. Longitudinal samples, technical triplicates and paired sorted CD4+ and CD8+ T-cell subsets, alongside PBMC samples, were included among the approximately 110 TCR-beta libraries. Peripheral blood TCR-beta repertoires from HTLV-I-associated myelopathy (HAM/TSP) patients, multiple sclerosis patients and healthy controls were compared by UMI-based sequencing. The cohort was made up of about 65 subjects, consisting of around 14 HAM/TSP patients, 35 or so multiple sclerosis patients and around 20 healthy controls.

For the unsorted PBMC libraries, 2 million PBMCs were stored in RNAlater at -80 degrees C until RNA extraction and were used to generate the libraries. Multiple sclerosis patients were enrolled in a US clinical protocol under which disease progression was evaluated by magnetic resonance imaging. Peripheral blood was subjected to Ficoll-Hypaque density gradient centrifugation to isolate PBMCs, which were then cryopreserved in liquid nitrogen. cDNA was synthesized by template-switch 5'RACE using a primer carrying a 10-nucleotide random unique molecular identifier by which each TCR transcript was tagged. Each sequencing run produced over 190 million TCR-beta sequences covering 15-18 subjects. The RNeasy kit was used to extract total RNA. Using the KAPA Real-time Library Amplification kit, TCR-beta VDJ regions were amplified with primers for the TCR constant region and the 5'RACE anchor. Sample indexes and Illumina adaptors were added in a first PCR, after which library yield was increased in a second PCR. After Ampure bead purification, the roughly 650 bp TCR product was size-selected on a 2% E-gel SizeSelection system. Before pooling, library quality was assessed on a Bioanalyzer, concentration was determined with Qubit, and library quantification was performed with the Kapa Library Quantification kit. Paired-end 2 x 150 bp sequencing of the libraries was performed on an Illumina HiSeq 2500. To increase sequence diversity, about 25-30% phiX was spiked into each library pool. For the original study's pipeline: Quality-filtered reads were processed with the UMI-based MiGEC pipeline, and over 75% of raw TCR sequences were removed by the MiGEC pipeline during error correction. VDJ genes were aligned to IMGT germline references, and each clonotype was defined by a unique CDR3 amino acid sequence together with V-J genes. VDJtools evaluated clonal expansion, Shannon diversity and CDR3 relatedness (CalcPairwiseDistances, ClusterSamples); CLCbio workbench built phylogenetic trees. Using coefficient-of-variation modelling across technical triplicates, the study counted a clone as expanded if it had at least 8 unique UMIs. Clones were called with MiXCR by TCRdb after fastp trimmed the public reads at Q25, and only in-frame beta chains were retained. Identical CDR3 proteins give one entry, which carries the most common genes and DNA. TCRdb, not the authors, supplied the V and J calls. The sample records some 60,000 distinct CDR3 sequences, 3.5% to 4.5% of which are singletons. The leading ten clones occupy roughly 2% of the sample.

What the work shows at the level of the full study, not this receptor alone: The MS cluster was not associated with any clinical or MRI features, and the authors stated that larger cohorts are needed. No identical CDR3 amino acid sequences were found to be shared among expanded clones across subjects, suggesting that TCR-beta repertoires were private in all groups. In a phylogenetic analysis, the repertoires of 18 out of 34 MS patients fell into a single cluster of related CDR3 sequences, pointing to a possible signature at the repertoire level. TCR clonal expansion was greatest in HAM/TSP patients and smallest in MS patients, who ranked below even healthy controls.

From its cysteine to its phenylalanine, the CDR3 spans 15 amino acids. Only the CDR3 DNA stays, 45 bases, in frame from base 1. Trimming accounts for 4 bases at V and 5 bases at J, while the number of junction bases matched to no gene is 8. CDR1 and CDR2, per the germline V gene (reference sequence), are SEHNR and FQNEAQ. This clonotype occurred many times. No cognate antigen has been identified for it. Per-nucleotide qualities are absent, and no much larger clonotype sits a single base away. This clonotype originated in a woman between 50 and 59 years old with multiple sclerosis. The sample comprised PBMCs. In this chain, TRBV7-9 is recombined with TRBJ2-3; TRBD2 matches 8 bases in the middle. The CDR3 corresponds to CASSSGERELDTQYF. The nucleotide sequence is TGTGCCAGCAGCTCAGGGGAGCGGGAGCTAGATACGCAGTATTTT.